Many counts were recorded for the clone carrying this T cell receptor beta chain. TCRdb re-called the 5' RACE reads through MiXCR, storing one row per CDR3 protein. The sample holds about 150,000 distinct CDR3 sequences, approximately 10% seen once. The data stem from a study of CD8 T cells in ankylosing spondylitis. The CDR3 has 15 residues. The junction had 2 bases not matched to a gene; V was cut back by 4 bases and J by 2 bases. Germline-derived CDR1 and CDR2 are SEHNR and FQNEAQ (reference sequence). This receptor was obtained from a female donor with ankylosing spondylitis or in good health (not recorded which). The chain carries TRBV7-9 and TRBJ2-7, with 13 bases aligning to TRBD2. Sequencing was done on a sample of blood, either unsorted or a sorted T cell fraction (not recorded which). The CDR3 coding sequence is TGTGCCAGCAGCTCGGGGACTAGCGGGACCTACGAGCAGTACTTC. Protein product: CASSSGTSGTYEQYF.